Detailed here is one T cell receptor beta chain. Per the original data handling: Reference gene primer amplification gave nucleated cell count estimates. Measured with immunoSEQ multiplex PCR; TCRdb has only the in-frame clones, and not every one. The V and J calls and clone size come from that table; D and trimming were worked out from the DNA. The sample lists 150,000 or so clones, around 83% occurring once. Enrollment of patients from Seattle took place during active infection, with longitudinal follow-up. This sample was included in a study of blood T cell repertoires in COVID-19. Study information: COVID-19 samples from acute and convalescent phases originated in the United States, Italy and Spain. PBMCs, B-cell-depleted T cells, or T cells were the source of the cDNA or gDNA that made up the material.

V lost 2 bases and J lost 1, with 13 bases in between. The CDR3 has 16 amino acids. Germline lookup yields CDR1 LNHNV and CDR2 YYDKDF (reference sequence). The sample taken for sequencing was peripheral blood. This chain links TRBV15 with TRBJ2-3; tentatively, D is TRBD1 (6 bases). This TCR came from a woman aged 55 to 70 with COVID-19, enrolled during active disease. CDR3 nucleotide sequence: TGTGCCACCAGCAGACCCGGACAGTCCCGCACAGATACGCAGTATTTT. As protein: CATSRPGQSRTDTQYF.